This T cell receptor beta chain appears in the sequencing data of a study of CD8+ T cells in alopecia areata. Remarks on this clone: The antigen is not known.

The CDR3 is 17 residues long. Germline V gene lookup returns CDR1 SGDLS and CDR2 YYNGEE. After removal of 4 bases from V and 9 bases from J, the junction contained 14 bases not matched to a gene. Points from the study as a whole: Normal skin's resident alphabeta T cells are sequenced alongside lesional scalp T cells. Lesional scalp, notably in alopecia totalis/universalis, had clonality above that of normal scalp.

Extracted RNA was reverse transcribed into cDNA, the sequencing template. Measured with immunoSEQ multiplex PCR; TCRdb has only the in-frame clones, and not every one. This sample has some 210,000 clones, with about 53% found just once. This rearrangement joins TRBV9 to TRBJ2-1; 12 bases align to TRBD2. This receptor was taken from a human donor with alopecia areata. Sequencing used CD4+ T cells sorted from blood, obtained at week 0. CDR3 in amino acids: CASSPKPLAGGIGEQFF. CDR3 nucleotides: TGTGCCAGCAGCCCCAAGCCCCTAGCGGGAGGGATCGGTGAGCAGTTCTTC. Supplemented by reference TRBV9 and TRBJ2-1, the full variable domain reads DSGVTQTPKHLITATGQRVTLRCSPRSGDLSVYWYQQSLDQGLQFLIQYYNGEERAKGNILERFSAQQFPDLHSELNLSSLELGDSALYFCASSPKPLAGGIGEQFFGPGTRLTVL.